The next 15 T cell receptor beta chains were all read from a single sample in a study of control samples from healthy donors and cancer patients. Sequencing was performed with immunoSEQ multiplex PCR; in TCRdb, only in-frame clones are kept and a portion is missing. The top ten hold about 3.1% of the sample, which has about 70,000 clones, 84% seen once. Sequenced input: PBMCs. These TCRs come from a woman between 50 and 59 years old with lung cancer.

The chain links TRBV29-1 to TRBJ2-7; D not certain. Looked up from germline, CDR1 is SQVTM and CDR2 is ANQGSEA. Trimming shortened V by 7 bases and J by 6 bases, and 13 bases separated the two germline ends. The CDR3 extends over 11 amino acids. The CDR3 sequence is CSAQSAVEQYF. CDR3 DNA sequence: TGCAGCGCGCAGTCGGCAGTCGAGCAGTACTTC.

The chain carries TRBV10-1 and TRBJ1-3; D is possibly TRBD1 (6 bases). CDR3 size: 13 residues. The germline CDR1 and CDR2 sequences are WNHNN and SYGVQD (reference sequence). Trimming removed 8 bases from V and 3 bases from J, with 11 bases in between. CDR3: CASPGTFGNTIYF. The DNA of the CDR3 is TGCGCCAGCCCTGGGACATTTGGAAACACCATATATTTT.

This chain links TRBV24-1 with TRBJ1-1, with 9 positions matching TRBD1. Germline-derived CDR1 and CDR2 are KGHDR and SFDVKD. This CDR3 is 12 amino acids long. Trimming cost V 4 bases and J 11 bases; bases outside gene matches: 4. The CDR3 here is CATSDYGTGAFF. CDR3 nucleotide sequence: TGTGCCACCAGTGACTATGGGACAGGGGCTTTCTTT.

This clone was observed a single time. The chain employs TRBV12-5 and TRBJ1-5; no reliable D call. The germline V and J ends were trimmed by 5 bases and 7 bases, with 21 bases remaining between them. The CDR3 consists of 16 residues. The germline V gene has CDR1 LGHNT and CDR2 FRNRAP. The CDR3 spells CASGPSVGRTGQPQHF. CDR3 bases: TGTGCTAGTGGTCCCTCAGTAGGTAGAACTGGACAGCCCCAGCATTTT.

The chain joins TRBV7-9 to TRBJ2-7, with TRBD1 matching over 7 bases. The CDR3 is 13 amino acids. CDR1 and CDR2 (germline): SEHNR, FQNEAQ (reference sequence). J was trimmed by 7 bases and V by 5 bases; bases with no gene match: 8. CDR3 sequence (DNA): TGTGCCAGCAGCCCGATAGGGGGCTGGGAGCAGTACTTC. This translates into CASSPIGGWEQYF.

The genes are TRBV24-1 and TRBJ1-2, with D perhaps matching TRBD1 (5 bases). This CDR3 is built from 13 residues. The V end was cut by 2 bases, the J end by 9 bases, with 12 bases between. From germline, CDR1 is KGHDR and CDR2 SFDVKD. The CDR3 is CATSDSLSGSYTF. The DNA of the CDR3 is TGTGCCACCAGTGATTCCCTGTCAGGGAGCTACACCTTC.

The chain links TRBV11-3 to TRBJ1-6; possible D gene TRBD1, 5 bases. This CDR3 is built from 16 residues. Looked up from germline, CDR1 is SGHNT and CDR2 is YENEEA. The ends were cut back, 1 base at V and 7 bases at J, with 14 bases in the middle. The CDR3: CASSLGFRDGNSPLHF. The CDR3 bases are TGTGCCAGCAGCTTAGGATTCCGGGACGGAAATTCACCCCTCCACTTT.

The chain is built from TRBV12-2 and TRBJ2-3; the table's D gene call, TRBD2, was not cross checked with the DNA. TRBV12-2 corresponds to a pseudogene. This CDR3 is built from 18 residues. CDR3 bases: TGTGCAAGTCGCTTTAGCGCTACTAGCGGGGGGTTCACAGATACGCAGTATTTT. Translation: CASRFSATSGGFTDTQYF.

In this sample, this clone turned up once. This sequence joins TRBV5-6 and TRBJ1-6, with 7 bases identical to TRBD1. After removal of 0 bases from V and 2 bases from J, the junction contained 11 bases not matched to a gene. Germline CDR1 is SGHDT and CDR2 is YYEEEE. The length of the CDR3 is 19 residues. CDR3 loop: CASSLDRGETYPYNSPLHF. The CDR3 DNA is TGTGCCAGCAGCTTGGACAGGGGAGAGACATATCCCTATAATTCACCCCTCCACTTT.

The chain is built from TRBV5-4 and TRBJ1-2, with no clear D. The germline V and J ends were trimmed by 4 bases and 1 base, with 17 bases remaining between them. The CDR3 consists of 16 residues. The V gene's germline CDR1 is SGHNT and CDR2 YYREEE (reference sequence). The CDR3 reads CASSPFPWSSNYGYTF. CDR3 coding DNA: TGTGCCAGCAGCCCATTTCCCTGGAGCAGTAACTATGGCTACACCTTC.

The chain employs TRBV5-4 and TRBJ1-4, with TRBD1 identical over 7 bases. Trimming took 5 bases from V and 5 from J; bases not matched to a gene: 9. The germline gives CDR1 SGHNT, CDR2 YYREEE (reference sequence). The CDR3 sequence is 15 residues long. The CDR3 bases are TGTGCCAGCAGGTCCGGACAGGATTCAAATGAAAAACTGTTTTTT. Amino acids: CASRSGQDSNEKLFF.

This rearrangement joins TRBV24-1 to TRBJ1-2; 8 nucleotides agree with TRBD1. The CDR3 has 15 residues. Looked up from germline, CDR1 is KGHDR and CDR2 is SFDVKD. The V gene end was trimmed by 5 bases and the J gene end by 4 bases; junction bases not matched to a gene: 8. CDR3: CATSGPRQGLYGYTF. In DNA, the CDR3 is TGTGCCACCAGTGGCCCGAGACAGGGGCTCTATGGCTACACCTTC.

V and J are TRBV2 and TRBJ2-1; the match to TRBD2 covers 12 bases. V dropped 1 base and J dropped 7; count of bases not matched to a gene: 17. Germline V gene sequence: CDR1 SNHLY, CDR2 FYNNEI. The CDR3 length is 20 residues. CDR3: CASSEVRLAGGPFSKNEQFF. For the CDR3, the DNA is TGTGCCAGCAGTGAAGTTCGGCTAGCGGGGGGGCCTTTCTCAAAGAATGAGCAGTTCTTC.

This clone was counted once. The V and J genes are TRBV5-4 and TRBJ1-1; the match to TRBD1 covers 9 bases. With V trimmed by 0 bases and J by 5 bases, 2 bases remained unmatched. The CDR3 sequence is 14 residues long. CDR1 SGHNT and CDR2 YYREEE come from the germline V gene (reference sequence). CDR3 DNA: TGTGCCAGCAGCTTGGGGACAGGGGAGACTGAAGCTTTCTTT. Protein product: CASSLGTGETEAFF.

This clone has only a few counts. The chain has TRBV15 and TRBJ1-1; D unclear. Trimming removed 0 bases from V and 10 bases from J, with 9 bases in between. Germline V lookup: CDR1 LNHNV, CDR2 YYDKDF (reference sequence). The CDR3 sequence is 12 residues long. The CDR3: CATSRDRKGAFF. CDR3 DNA sequence: TGTGCCACCAGCAGAGACCGCAAGGGAGCTTTCTTT.